The entry below gives a single T cell receptor beta chain sequence along with its context. Its antigen is unknown. Profiled with immunoSEQ multiplex PCR; TCRdb holds only in-frame clones, not every one. The table records 35,000 to 40,000 clones, roughly 66% of them present only once. This specimen comes from a study of vaccination effects on CD4 cells after COVID-19. The CDR3 length is 14 residues. In germline, CDR1 is MNHEY, CDR2 SVGAGI. V was shortened by 10 bases and J by 4 bases, with 19 bases between the two germline ends. Ahead of sequencing, the ViraFEST assay grew antigen-specific CD4+ T cells using viral peptide pools. Following 10 days of culture, CD4+ T cells were isolated. Testing of the vaccine recipients showed negative nucleocapsid antibodies and no prior SARS-CoV-2 infection. IL-2 at roughly 9.7 IU/ml and peptides at around 10 ug/ml were added to cultured PBMC, fewer than 2.5 million per well.

Findings of the study overall: Late post-vaccination, clones induced by infection and those induced by vaccine underwent marked clonal contraction.

The source material was CD4+ T cells from PBMCs cultured with HCoV-OC43 spike peptides, sampled before COVID-19 vaccination. Sample subset: HCoV-OC43 spike overlapping peptide pool stimulation. This clonotype was sampled from a human donor who received a COVID-19 vaccine. The chain has TRBV6-5 and TRBJ1-2; maybe TRBD1 (5 bases). The chain's CDR3 is CATGGDAPPYGYTF. The CDR3 DNA sequence: TGTGCCACCGGTGGGGACGCTCCCCCCTATGGCTACACCTTC.